The sequence of this T cell receptor (beta chain) was determined in a study of blood T cells in healthy people across ages. General observations from the study: Because donor CMV status was unknown, expanded clonotype changes were possibly confounded.

Then a second PCR, running about 6 to 12 cycles, was carried out with a sample-barcoded 5' primer and a J-beta primer mix. Sequencing of every sample gave 2.5 million or more CDR3-containing paired-end reads. A single record per CDR3 protein comes from TCRdb applying MiXCR to the 5' RACE reads. The table has 1.4 million to 1.5 million distinct CDR3 sequences, 35% to 45% seen once. The CDR3 is 15 amino acids. Trimming removed 3 bases from V and 1 base from J; junction bases left unmatched: 3. From germline, CDR1 is SGHAT and CDR2 FQNNGV. The donors, aged about 6 to 100, were healthy Caucasians from Russia. Total RNA, at least 6 micrograms per sample, was extracted from PBMCs. Turning to this clonotype: Its antigen is undetermined.

The chain couples TRBV11-2 to TRBJ2-5, with TRBD2 identical over 9 bases. This clonotype was obtained from a young woman in good health. Sequenced material: blood. The CDR3: CASSFLTSGQETQYF. In DNA, the CDR3 is TGTGCCAGCAGCTTCCTGACTAGCGGCCAAGAGACCCAGTACTTC.